This T cell receptor beta chain originates from a study of T cells in Graves' hyperthyroidism and ophthalmopathy. Overall study results and limits: Through a model of 13 V-J features, ophthalmopathy was separated from stable hyperthyroidism.

TCR beta CDR3 regions were amplified from RNA transcripts. The study used the HTBI primer set for a first-round RT-PCR of the TCR CDR3. From the multiplex PCR reads, TCRdb called clonotypes with MiXCR, one entry per CDR3 protein. This table has 550,000 to 600,000 distinct CDR3 sequences, roughly 46% appearing once. Comments on this clonotype: Its matching antigen is unknown.

The CDR3 covers 12 residues. V lost 4 bases to trimming and J lost 5 bases, with 11 bases between them. The germline V gene has CDR1 SQVTM and CDR2 ANQGSEA. Sequenced material: peripheral blood or thyroid tissue (not recorded which). J is TRBJ2-5 and V is TRBV29-1; D is ambiguous. The source of this sequence is an adult woman with Graves' disease, either hyperthyroidism or ophthalmopathy (not recorded which). The CDR3 DNA sequence: TGCAGCGTTGTAAGGGATCGGGAGACCCAGTACTTC. This translates into CSVVRDRETQYF.